This T cell receptor (beta chain) was sequenced for a study of T-cell memory formation after mild COVID-19. TCRdb recomputed calls from the 5' RACE reads with MiXCR, one row per CDR3 protein. The table has under 300,000 distinct CDR3 sequences, approximately 8% seen once. This CDR3 is 14 amino acids long. The V and J ends lost 4 bases and 2 bases respectively, with 10 bases between them. The germline CDR1 and CDR2 sequences are MNHEY and SMNVEV (reference sequence). The sequence was obtained from a man younger than 30 who had mild COVID-19 (a few samples of this study predate the infection). Cell type and time point are not known. This chain links TRBV27 with TRBJ2-3, with D possibly TRBD2 on 5 matching bases. Sequencing was done on a sample of PBMCs or a T cell subset sorted from them (not recorded which). DNA of the CDR3: TGTGCCAGCAGTTCCCAGGACTCCACAGATACGCAGTATTTT. Encoded protein: CASSSQDSTDTQYF.